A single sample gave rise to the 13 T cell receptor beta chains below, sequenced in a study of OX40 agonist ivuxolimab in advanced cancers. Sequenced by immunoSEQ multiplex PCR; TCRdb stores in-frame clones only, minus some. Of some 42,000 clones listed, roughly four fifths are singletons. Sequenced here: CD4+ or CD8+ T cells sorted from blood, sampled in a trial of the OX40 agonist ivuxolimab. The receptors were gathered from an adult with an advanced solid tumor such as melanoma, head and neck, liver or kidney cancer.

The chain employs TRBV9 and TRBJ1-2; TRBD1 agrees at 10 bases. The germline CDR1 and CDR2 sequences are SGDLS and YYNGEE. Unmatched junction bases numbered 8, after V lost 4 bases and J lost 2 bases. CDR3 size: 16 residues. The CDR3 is CASSSGQGSLNYGYTF. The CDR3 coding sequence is TGTGCCAGCAGCTCGGGACAGGGGAGCCTAAACTATGGCTACACCTTC.

CDR3 sequence reads: CASSQLNWRGYNEQFF. CDR3 sequence (DNA): TGTGCCAGCAGCCAATTGAACTGGCGGGGTTACAATGAGCAGTTCTTC. The chain couples TRBV14 to TRBJ2-1; D might be TRBD2 (6 bases). The CDR3 has 16 residues. V lost 2 bases, J lost 4 bases, and 15 bases lay in between. Germline V CDR1 and CDR2: SGHDN, FVKESK.

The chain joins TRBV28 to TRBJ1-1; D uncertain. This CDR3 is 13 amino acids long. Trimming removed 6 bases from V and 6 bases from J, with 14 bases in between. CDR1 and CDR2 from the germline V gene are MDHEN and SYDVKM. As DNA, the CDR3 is TGTGCCAGCAGCCCTCGCGTCGGGGCTGAAGCTTTCTTT. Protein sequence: CASSPRVGAEAFF. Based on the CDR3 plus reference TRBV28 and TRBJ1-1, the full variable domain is DVKVTQSSRYLVKRTGEKVFLECVQDMDHENMFWYRQDPGLGLRLIYFSYDVKMKEKGDIPEGYSVSREKKERFSLILESASTNQTSMYLCASSPRVGAEAFFGQGTRLTVV.

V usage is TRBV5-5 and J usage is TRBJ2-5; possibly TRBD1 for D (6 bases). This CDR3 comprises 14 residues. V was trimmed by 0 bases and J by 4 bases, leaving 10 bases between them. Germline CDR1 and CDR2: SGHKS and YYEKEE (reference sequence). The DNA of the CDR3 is TGTGCCAGCAGCTTGGTTCTAGGGGGAGAGACCCAGTACTTC. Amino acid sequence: CASSLVLGGETQYF.

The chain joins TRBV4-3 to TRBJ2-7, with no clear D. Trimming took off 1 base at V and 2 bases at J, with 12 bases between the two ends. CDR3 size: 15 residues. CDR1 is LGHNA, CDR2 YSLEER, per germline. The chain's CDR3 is CASSQGRQVPYEQYF. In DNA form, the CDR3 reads TGCGCCAGCAGCCAAGGGCGTCAGGTACCCTACGAGCAGTACTTC.

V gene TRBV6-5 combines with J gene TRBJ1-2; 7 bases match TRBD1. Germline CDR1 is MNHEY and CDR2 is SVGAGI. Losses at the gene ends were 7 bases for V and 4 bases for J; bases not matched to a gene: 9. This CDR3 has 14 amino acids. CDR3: CASNRQGGSYGYTF. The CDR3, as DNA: TGTGCCAGCAACCGACAGGGTGGAAGCTATGGCTACACCTTC.

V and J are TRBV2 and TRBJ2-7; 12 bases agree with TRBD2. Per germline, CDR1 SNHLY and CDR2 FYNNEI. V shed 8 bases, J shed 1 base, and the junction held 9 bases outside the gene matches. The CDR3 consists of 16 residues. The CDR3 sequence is CASRLAGVFTSYEQYF. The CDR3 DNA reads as TGTGCCAGCCGACTAGCGGGAGTGTTCACGTCCTACGAGCAGTACTTC.

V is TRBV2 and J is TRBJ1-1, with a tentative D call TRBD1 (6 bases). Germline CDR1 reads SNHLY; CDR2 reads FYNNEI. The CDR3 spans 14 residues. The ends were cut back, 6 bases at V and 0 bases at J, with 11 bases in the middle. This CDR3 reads CASRQGRMNTEAFF. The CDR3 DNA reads TGTGCCAGCAGGCAGGGGCGCATGAACACTGAAGCTTTCTTT.

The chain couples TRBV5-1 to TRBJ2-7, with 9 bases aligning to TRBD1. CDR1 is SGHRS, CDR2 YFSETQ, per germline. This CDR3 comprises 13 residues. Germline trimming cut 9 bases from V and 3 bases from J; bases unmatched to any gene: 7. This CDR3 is CATRGQGGYEQYF. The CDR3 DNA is TGCGCCACCCGGGGACAGGGAGGCTACGAGCAGTACTTC.

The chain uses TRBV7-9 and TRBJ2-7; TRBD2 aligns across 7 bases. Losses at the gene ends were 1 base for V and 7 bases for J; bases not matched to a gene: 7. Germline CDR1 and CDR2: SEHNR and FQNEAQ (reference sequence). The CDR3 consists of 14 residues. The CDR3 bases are TGTGCCAGCAGCTTAGGTAGCGGAGCGGGAGAGCAGTACTTC. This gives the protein CASSLGSGAGEQYF.

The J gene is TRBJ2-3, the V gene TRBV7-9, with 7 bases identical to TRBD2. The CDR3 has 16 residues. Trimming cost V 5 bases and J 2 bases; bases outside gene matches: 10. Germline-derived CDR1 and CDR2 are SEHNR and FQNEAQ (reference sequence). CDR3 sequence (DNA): TGTGCCAGCAGCGTACCAGGACTAGTCATCACAGATACGCAGTATTTT. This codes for CASSVPGLVITDTQYF.

The CDR3 coding sequence is TGTGCCAGCGAGGGGACAGGATACGAGCAGTACTTC. The encoded protein is CASEGTGYEQYF. The chain recombines TRBV2 with TRBJ2-7, with TRBD1 matching 8 bases. CDR3 length: 12 residues. Germline loops: CDR1 SNHLY, CDR2 FYNNEI. V gave up 8 bases and J gave up 4 bases; unmatched junction bases: 4.

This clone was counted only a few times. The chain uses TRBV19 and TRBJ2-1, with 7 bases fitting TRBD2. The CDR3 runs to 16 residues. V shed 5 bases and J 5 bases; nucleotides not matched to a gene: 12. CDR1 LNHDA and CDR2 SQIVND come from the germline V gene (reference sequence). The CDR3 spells CASSPPTSIRNNEQFF. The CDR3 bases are TGTGCCAGTAGTCCCCCGACTAGCATTCGCAACAATGAGCAGTTCTTC.